The rows below give T cell receptor beta chains drawn from one sample of a study of shared clonotypes between healthy human individuals. The protocol was immunoSEQ multiplex PCR, while the TCRdb copy is restricted to in-frame clones and leaves out a portion. In the table there are millions of clones, roughly 95% of which are singletons. Sequenced: naive CD4+ T cells sorted from blood. These receptors all come from a man in his late teens or twenties in good health. Both conserved end residues are part of each CDR3. The D gene is left open where the match is weak. A clone size is listed for some rows: how often the clone was seen (once, few, many), or a class if it is expanded.

. | TRBJ2-3 | TRBV28 | . | CAWGAVTDTQYF | TGTGCCTGGGGGGCCGTCACAGATACGCAGTATTTT
TRBD2 | TRBJ2-2 | TRBV11-1 | once | CASSPLTSGFTGELFF | TGTGCCAGCAGCCCCCTGACTAGCGGTTTCACCGGGGAGCTGTTTTTT
. | TRBJ2-7 | TRBV6-5 | . | CASSYGGLGSYEQYF | TGTGCCAGCAGTTACGGGGGCCTAGGCTCCTACGAGCAGTACTTC
. | TRBJ1-4 | TRBV5-1 | . | CASRQATNEKLFF | TGCGCCAGCAGACAGGCAACTAATGAAAAACTGTTTTTT
. | TRBJ1-4 | TRBV5-1 | . | CASSFSFMGGEKLFF | TGCGCCAGCAGCTTCTCTTTTATGGGAGGGGAAAAACTGTTTTTT
. | TRBJ1-1 | TRBV30 | . | CAWSGRTEAFF | TGTGCCTGGAGTGGGCGCACTGAAGCTTTCTTT
. | TRBJ1-1 | TRBV6-5 | . | CASTQDKNTEAFF | TGTGCCAGCACCCAGGACAAGAACACTGAAGCTTTCTTT
. | TRBJ1-5 | TRBV28 | . | CAGRTGNQPQHF | TGTGCCGGAAGGACAGGCAATCAGCCCCAGCATTTT
. | TRBJ1-3 | TRBV6-6 | . | CASSYSGDRGSF | TGTGCCAGCAGTTACTCGGGGGACCGAGGGTCTTTT
. | TRBJ2-1 | TRBV18 | . | CASSPLNGGGEQFF | TGTGCCAGCTCACCACTGAACGGTGGTGGTGAGCAGTTCTTC
TRBD1 | TRBJ1-1 | TRBV6-1 | . | CASSELQGSTEAFF | TGTGCCAGCAGTGAACTACAGGGGTCCACTGAAGCTTTCTTT
. | TRBJ2-7 | TRBV28 | once | CASSRRPGLSSYEQYF | TGTGCCAGCAGTCGTAGACCCGGGCTGAGCTCCTACGAGCAGTACTTC
. | TRBJ1-2 | TRBV29-1 | . | CSVDRANYGYTF | TGCAGCGTTGATCGGGCTAACTATGGCTACACCTTC
. | TRBJ1-6 | TRBV5-1 | . | CASSSDVSGPNSPLHF | TGCGCCAGCAGCTCGGACGTATCTGGCCCGAATTCACCCCTCCACTTT
. | TRBJ1-2 | TRBV30 | . | CAWSRGRTNYGYTF | TGTGCCTGGAGTCGGGGGCGAACCAACTATGGCTACACCTTC
TRBD2 | TRBJ2-7 | TRBV29-1 | . | CSAREGLAGNEQYF | TGCAGCGCTAGGGAGGGACTAGCGGGTAACGAGCAGTACTTC
. | TRBJ1-2 | TRBV18 | . | CASSPPSDRMGYGYTF | TGTGCCAGCTCACCCCCCTCGGACCGAATGGGCTATGGCTACACCTTC
. | TRBJ2-7 | TRBV19 | . | CASSNRLIGYEQYF | TGTGCCAGTAGTAACAGATTGATCGGATACGAGCAGTACTTC
. | TRBJ2-7 | TRBV5-1 | . | CASSLESGFSYEQYF | TGCGCCAGCAGCTTGGAATCGGGATTCTCCTACGAGCAGTACTTC
. | TRBJ2-7 | TRBV28 | . | CASSLRGFGRQYF | TGTGCCAGCAGTTTAAGAGGTTTCGGTAGGCAGTACTTC
TRBD1 | TRBJ1-6 | TRBV19 | . | CASKESGTENSPLHF | TGTGCCAGTAAGGAAAGTGGGACAGAAAATTCACCCCTCCACTTT
. | TRBJ1-2 | TRBV6-6 | . | CASRPSDTANYGYTF | TGTGCCAGCAGACCTTCCGACACCGCTAACTATGGCTACACCTTC
. | TRBJ2-1 | TRBV4-1 | once | CASSQARRGPGNEQFF | TGCGCCAGCAGCCAAGCCCGGAGGGGGCCGGGCAATGAGCAGTTCTTC
TRBD1 | TRBJ2-3 | TRBV27 | . | CASSLGQGTDTQYF | TGTGCCAGCAGTCTCGGACAGGGTACAGATACGCAGTATTTT
. | TRBJ2-2 | TRBV11-2 | . | CASSLGPAELFF | TGTGCCAGCAGCTTGGGACCCGCGGAGCTGTTTTTT
. | TRBJ1-2 | TRBV5-1 | . | CASSRPSLGEGNYGYTF | TGCGCCAGCAGCCGACCGAGCTTAGGGGAGGGTAACTATGGCTACACCTTC
TRBD2 | TRBJ2-2 | TRBV5-1 | . | CASSSLAGVGTGELFF | TGCGCCAGCAGCAGTCTAGCGGGAGTGGGAACCGGGGAGCTGTTTTTT
TRBD1 | TRBJ1-5 | TRBV28 | . | CASRGQGGFSNQPQHF | TGTGCCAGCAGGGGGCAGGGGGGGTTCAGCAATCAGCCCCAGCATTTT
. | TRBJ2-2 | TRBV7-9 | . | CASRGQANTGELFF | TGTGCCAGCCGGGGCCAGGCGAACACCGGGGAGCTGTTTTTT
. | TRBJ2-3 | TRBV29-1 | . | CSVELGAHTDTQYF | TGCAGCGTTGAGCTAGGGGCCCACACAGATACGCAGTATTTT
. | TRBJ2-7 | TRBV7-6 | . | CASSLAGDEQYF | TGTGCCAGCAGCTTGGCAGGGGACGAGCAGTACTTC
TRBD2 | TRBJ2-5 | TRBV15 | . | CATSRGLAGGPVQETQYF | TGTGCCACCAGCAGAGGACTAGCGGGAGGCCCCGTTCAAGAGACCCAGTACTTC
. | TRBJ2-3 | TRBV7-8 | . | CASSYRDGYTDTQYF | TGTGCCAGCAGCTACCGGGACGGCTACACAGATACGCAGTATTTT
TRBD1 | TRBJ2-7 | TRBV5-1 | . | CASSLGQGDSYEQYF | TGCGCCAGCAGCCTGGGACAGGGGGACTCCTACGAGCAGTACTTC
. | TRBJ1-1 | TRBV5-1 | . | CASSLIGGENTEAFF | TGCGCCAGCAGCTTGATAGGAGGGGAGAACACTGAAGCTTTCTTT
. | TRBJ2-7 | TRBV7-2 | . | CASSQVQGNEQYF | TGTGCCAGCAGCCAAGTCCAGGGCAACGAGCAGTACTTC